These T cell receptor beta chains were read from a single sample in a study of human CD8 memory T cell subsets. Each CDR3 protein gets one entry in TCRdb, which reprocessed the 5' RACE reads and gives no DNA. There are some 4,000 distinct CDR3 sequences in the sample, with roughly 34% held by the top ten. The sequenced sample consisted of CD8+ effector memory T cells (TEM) sorted from PBMCs. These receptor sequences come from a human donor in good health. Each CDR3 is given with its conserved first and last residue. The order of the fields is J gene, clone size, V gene, CDR3 protein. Expanded clones are given a class, and other clones once, few, many or no size at all.

J gene: TRBJ1-2
clone size: medium-sized
V gene: TRBV19
CDR3 protein: CASSTTEYYGYTF

J gene: TRBJ2-4
clone size: .
V gene: TRBV18
CDR3 protein: CASSTQDIQYF

J gene: TRBJ1-1
clone size: .
V gene: TRBV5-1
CDR3 protein: CASSLGAALNTEAFF

J gene: TRBJ2-5
clone size: .
V gene: TRBV6-2/TRBV6-3
CDR3 protein: CASSSPKEQETQYF

J gene: TRBJ2-5
clone size: .
V gene: TRBV4-2
CDR3 protein: CASSQGRGDQETQYF

J gene: TRBJ2-3
clone size: .
V gene: TRBV7-2
CDR3 protein: CASSLLAASTDTQYF

J gene: TRBJ1-1
clone size: medium-sized
V gene: TRBV9
CDR3 protein: CASSEGTGSNTEAFF

J gene: TRBJ2-3
clone size: medium-sized
V gene: TRBV15
CDR3 protein: CATSREGRSTDTQYF

J gene: TRBJ2-1
clone size: .
V gene: TRBV6-4
CDR3 protein: CATGGDYNEQFF

J gene: TRBJ2-7
clone size: .
V gene: TRBV5-4
CDR3 protein: CASSLGLAGAEQYF

J gene: TRBJ2-7
clone size: .
V gene: TRBV7-9
CDR3 protein: CASTSAGSPYEQYF

J gene: TRBJ2-3
clone size: medium-sized
V gene: TRBV10-3
CDR3 protein: CAISESAGPYTDTQYF

J gene: TRBJ2-7
clone size: .
V gene: TRBV6-2/TRBV6-3
CDR3 protein: CASSYRTSGNYEQYF

J gene: TRBJ2-2
clone size: .
V gene: TRBV5-6
CDR3 protein: CASSLVQGDTGELFF

J gene: TRBJ2-4
clone size: .
V gene: TRBV2
CDR3 protein: CARSGPGAKNIQYF

J gene: TRBJ2-3
clone size: .
V gene: TRBV15
CDR3 protein: CATSRYPGQGQDTQYF

J gene: TRBJ1-1
clone size: medium-sized
V gene: TRBV19
CDR3 protein: CASSWDRVNTEAFF

J gene: TRBJ2-3
clone size: .
V gene: TRBV4-2
CDR3 protein: CASSQGLAGGPDTQYF

J gene: TRBJ2-1
clone size: medium-sized
V gene: TRBV28
CDR3 protein: CASNGRESYNEQFF

J gene: TRBJ1-3
clone size: medium-sized
V gene: TRBV28
CDR3 protein: CASSSNVLSSGNTIYF

J gene: TRBJ2-1
clone size: .
V gene: TRBV5-1
CDR3 protein: CASQLGQGDNEQFF

J gene: TRBJ2-2
clone size: .
V gene: TRBV4-2
CDR3 protein: CASSHEQGRDTGELFF

J gene: TRBJ1-1
clone size: .
V gene: TRBV20-1
CDR3 protein: CSAMGDRGRTEAFF

J gene: TRBJ2-3
clone size: medium-sized
V gene: TRBV12-3/TRBV12-4
CDR3 protein: CASSSGLAGGLTDTQYF

J gene: TRBJ2-2
clone size: .
V gene: TRBV11-2
CDR3 protein: CASSFSAGGPNTGELFF

J gene: TRBJ2-1
clone size: .
V gene: TRBV6-2/TRBV6-3
CDR3 protein: CASSYEGGSYNEQFF

J gene: TRBJ1-1
clone size: .
V gene: TRBV20-1
CDR3 protein: CSTNRGETEAFF

J gene: TRBJ2-1
clone size: .
V gene: TRBV20-1
CDR3 protein: CSARGLAAWGHDEQFF

J gene: TRBJ2-7
clone size: medium-sized
V gene: TRBV28
CDR3 protein: CASSLPGTGGTYEQYF

J gene: TRBJ1-1
clone size: medium-sized
V gene: TRBV7-8
CDR3 protein: CASSLPGGDTEAFF

J gene: TRBJ1-5
clone size: .
V gene: TRBV7-8
CDR3 protein: CASSHDRINQPQHF

J gene: TRBJ2-6
clone size: .
V gene: TRBV27
CDR3 protein: CASSLTGSGANVLTF

J gene: TRBJ1-6
clone size: .
V gene: TRBV5-4
CDR3 protein: CASSISTGVYSPLHF

J gene: TRBJ2-7
clone size: .
V gene: TRBV11-2
CDR3 protein: CASSSGTGGLGSYEQYF

J gene: TRBJ2-1
clone size: .
V gene: TRBV20-1
CDR3 protein: CSARGSRLAVSGEQFF

J gene: TRBJ2-1
clone size: .
V gene: TRBV19
CDR3 protein: CASSIKVADYNEQFF

J gene: TRBJ2-5
clone size: .
V gene: TRBV9
CDR3 protein: CASSGTRGETQYF

J gene: TRBJ2-7
clone size: .
V gene: TRBV6-2/TRBV6-3
CDR3 protein: CASSSATESYEQYF

J gene: TRBJ1-1
clone size: .
V gene: TRBV18
CDR3 protein: CASSPRRGSEAFF

J gene: TRBJ1-2
clone size: .
V gene: TRBV15
CDR3 protein: CATSRALLDRVGGYTF